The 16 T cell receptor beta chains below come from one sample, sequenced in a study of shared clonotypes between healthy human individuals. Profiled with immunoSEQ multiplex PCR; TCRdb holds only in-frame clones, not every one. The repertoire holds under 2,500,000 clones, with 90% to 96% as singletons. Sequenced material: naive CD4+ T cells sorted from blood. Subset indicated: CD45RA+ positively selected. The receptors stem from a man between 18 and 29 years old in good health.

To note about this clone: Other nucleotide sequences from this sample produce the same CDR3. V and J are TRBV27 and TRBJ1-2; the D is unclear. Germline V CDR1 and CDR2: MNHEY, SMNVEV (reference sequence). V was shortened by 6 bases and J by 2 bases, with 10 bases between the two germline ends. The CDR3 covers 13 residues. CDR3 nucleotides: TGTGCCAGCAGCTTAGCCGGAAACTATGGCTACACCTTC. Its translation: CASSLAGNYGYTF.

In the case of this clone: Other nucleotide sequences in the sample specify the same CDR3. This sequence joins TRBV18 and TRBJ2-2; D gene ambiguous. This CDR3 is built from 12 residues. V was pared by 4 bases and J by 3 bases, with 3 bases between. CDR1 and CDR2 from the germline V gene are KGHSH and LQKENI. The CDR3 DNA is TGTGCCAGCTCACTGGACACCGGGGAGCTGTTTTTT. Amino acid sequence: CASSLDTGELFF.

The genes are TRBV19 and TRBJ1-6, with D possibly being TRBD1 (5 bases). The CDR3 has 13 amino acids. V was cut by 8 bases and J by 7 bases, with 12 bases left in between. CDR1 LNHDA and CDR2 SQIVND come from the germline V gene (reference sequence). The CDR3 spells CASSRGVNSPLHF. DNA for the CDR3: TGTGCCAGTTCCCGGGGGGTCAATTCACCCCTCCACTTT.

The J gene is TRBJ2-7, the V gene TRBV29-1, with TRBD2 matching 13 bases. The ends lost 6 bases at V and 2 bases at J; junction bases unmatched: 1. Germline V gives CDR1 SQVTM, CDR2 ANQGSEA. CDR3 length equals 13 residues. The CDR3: CSVGTSGAYEQYF. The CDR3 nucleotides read TGCAGCGTCGGGACTAGCGGGGCCTACGAGCAGTACTTC.

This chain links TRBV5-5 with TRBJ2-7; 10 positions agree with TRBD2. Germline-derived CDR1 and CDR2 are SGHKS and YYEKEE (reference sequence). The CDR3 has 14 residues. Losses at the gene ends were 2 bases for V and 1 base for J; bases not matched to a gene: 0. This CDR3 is CASSLAGGSYEQYF. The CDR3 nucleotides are TGTGCCAGCAGCTTAGCGGGAGGGTCCTACGAGCAGTACTTC.

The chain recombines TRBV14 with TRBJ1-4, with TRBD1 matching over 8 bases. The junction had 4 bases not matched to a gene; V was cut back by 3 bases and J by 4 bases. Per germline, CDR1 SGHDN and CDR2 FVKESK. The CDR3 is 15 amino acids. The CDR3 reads CASSQNRGFNEKLFF. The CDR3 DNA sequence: TGTGCCAGCAGCCAGAACAGGGGGTTTAATGAAAAACTGTTTTTT.

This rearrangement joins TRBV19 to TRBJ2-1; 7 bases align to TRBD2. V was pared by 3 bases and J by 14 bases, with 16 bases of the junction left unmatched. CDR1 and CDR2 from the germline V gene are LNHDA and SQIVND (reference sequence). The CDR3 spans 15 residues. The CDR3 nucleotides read TGTGCCAGTAGTATTGGAAGCGGGATACCAATGAGTGAGTTCTTC. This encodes CASSIGSGIPMSEFF.

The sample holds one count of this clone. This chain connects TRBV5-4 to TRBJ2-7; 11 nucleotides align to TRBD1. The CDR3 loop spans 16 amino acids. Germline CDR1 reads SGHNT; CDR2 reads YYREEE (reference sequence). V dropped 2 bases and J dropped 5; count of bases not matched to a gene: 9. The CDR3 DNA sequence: TGTGCCAGCAGCTTCGGACAGGGGGCGCGAACCCACGAGCAGTACTTC. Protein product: CASSFGQGARTHEQYF. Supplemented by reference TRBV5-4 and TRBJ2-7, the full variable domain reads ETGVTQSPTHLIKTRGQQVTLRCSSQSGHNTVSWYQQALGQGPQFIFQYYREEENGRGNFPPRFSGLQFPNYSSELNVNALELDDSALYLCASSFGQGARTHEQYFGPGTRLTVT.

The chain's CDR3 is CASSQGATNEKLFF. In DNA, the CDR3 is TGTGCCAGCAGCCAAGGGGCAACTAATGAAAAACTGTTTTTT. The chain combines TRBV4-2 with TRBJ1-4; D remains unclear. V was cut by 1 base and J by 0 bases, with 3 bases left in between. This CDR3 comprises 14 residues. CDR1 and CDR2 from the germline V gene are LGHNA and YNFKEQ.

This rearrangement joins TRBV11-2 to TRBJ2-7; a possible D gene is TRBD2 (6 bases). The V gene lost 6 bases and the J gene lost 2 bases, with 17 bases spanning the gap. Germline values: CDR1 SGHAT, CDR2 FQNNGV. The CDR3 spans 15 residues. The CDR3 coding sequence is TGTGCCAGCAGTAGTAGTGGGACTCAAACCTACGAGCAGTACTTC. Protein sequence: CASSSSGTQTYEQYF.

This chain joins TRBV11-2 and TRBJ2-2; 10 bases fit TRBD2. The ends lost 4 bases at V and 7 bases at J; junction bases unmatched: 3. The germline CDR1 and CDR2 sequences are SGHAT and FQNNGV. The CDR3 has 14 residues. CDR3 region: CASSYLAGGGELFF. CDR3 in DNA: TGTGCCAGCAGCTATTTAGCGGGAGGCGGGGAGCTGTTTTTT.

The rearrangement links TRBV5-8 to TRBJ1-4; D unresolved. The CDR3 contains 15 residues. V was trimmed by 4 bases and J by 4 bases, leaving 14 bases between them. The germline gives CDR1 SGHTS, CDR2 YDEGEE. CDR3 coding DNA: TGTGCCAGCAGCGCCGAAAGTTGGGGTAATGAAAAACTGTTTTTT. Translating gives CASSAESWGNEKLFF.

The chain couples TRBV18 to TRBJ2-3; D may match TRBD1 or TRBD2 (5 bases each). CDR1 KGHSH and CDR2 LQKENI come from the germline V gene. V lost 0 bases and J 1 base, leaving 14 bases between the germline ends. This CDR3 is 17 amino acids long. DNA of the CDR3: TGTGCCAGCTCACCACCGGTCGGGGTCAGGGGCACAGATACGCAGTATTTT. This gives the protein CASSPPVGVRGTDTQYF.

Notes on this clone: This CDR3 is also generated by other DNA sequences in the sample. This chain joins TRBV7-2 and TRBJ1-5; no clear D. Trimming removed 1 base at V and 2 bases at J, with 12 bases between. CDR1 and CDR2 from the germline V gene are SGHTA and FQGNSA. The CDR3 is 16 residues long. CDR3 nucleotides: TGTGCCAGCAGCTTAGTAGGAGGGATGGGCAATCAGCCCCAGCATTTT. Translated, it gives CASSLVGGMGNQPQHF. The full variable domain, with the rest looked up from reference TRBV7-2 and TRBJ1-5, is GAGVSQSPSNKVTEKGKDVELRCDPISGHTALYWYRQSLGQGLEFLIYFQGNSAPDKSGLPSDRFSAERTGGSVSTLTIQRTQQEDSAVYLCASSLVGGMGNQPQHFGDGTRLSIL.

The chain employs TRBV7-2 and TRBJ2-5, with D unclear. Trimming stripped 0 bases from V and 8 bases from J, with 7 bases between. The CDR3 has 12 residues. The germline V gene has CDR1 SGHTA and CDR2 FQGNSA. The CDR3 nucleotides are TGTGCCAGCAGCTTAGCGGCGGCCACCCAGTACTTC. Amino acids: CASSLAAATQYF.

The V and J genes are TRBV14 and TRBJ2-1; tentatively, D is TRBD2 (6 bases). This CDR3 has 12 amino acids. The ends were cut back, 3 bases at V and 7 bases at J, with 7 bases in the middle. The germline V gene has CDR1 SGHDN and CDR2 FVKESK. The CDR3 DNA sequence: TGTGCCAGCAGCCAGCGGGGAAATGAGCAGTTCTTC. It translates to CASSQRGNEQFF.